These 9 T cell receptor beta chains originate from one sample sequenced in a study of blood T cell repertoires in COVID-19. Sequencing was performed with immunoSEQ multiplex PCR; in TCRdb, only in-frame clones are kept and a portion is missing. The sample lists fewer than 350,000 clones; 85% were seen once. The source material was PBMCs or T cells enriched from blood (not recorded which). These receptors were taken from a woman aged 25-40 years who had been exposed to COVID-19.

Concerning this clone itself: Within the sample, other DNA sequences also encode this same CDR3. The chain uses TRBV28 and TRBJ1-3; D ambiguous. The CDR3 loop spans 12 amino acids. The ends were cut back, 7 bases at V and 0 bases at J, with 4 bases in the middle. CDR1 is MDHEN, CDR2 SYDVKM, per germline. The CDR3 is CASTLSGNTIYF. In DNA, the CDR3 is TGTGCCAGCACCCTCTCTGGAAACACCATATATTTT.

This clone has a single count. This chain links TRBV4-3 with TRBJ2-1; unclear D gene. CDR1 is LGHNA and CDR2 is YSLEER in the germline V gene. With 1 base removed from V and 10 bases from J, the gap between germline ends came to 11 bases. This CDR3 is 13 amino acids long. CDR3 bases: TGCGCCAGCAGCCAAGCTACCTTTGAGGAGCAGTTCTTC. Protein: CASSQATFEEQFF.

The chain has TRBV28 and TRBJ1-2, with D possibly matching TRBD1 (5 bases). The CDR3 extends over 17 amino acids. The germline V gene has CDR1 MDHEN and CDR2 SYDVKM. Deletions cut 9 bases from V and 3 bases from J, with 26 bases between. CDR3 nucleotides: TGTGCCAGTTGTCTTAACCCGGGAGGGACGATACACTATGGCTACACCTTC. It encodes CASCLNPGGTIHYGYTF.

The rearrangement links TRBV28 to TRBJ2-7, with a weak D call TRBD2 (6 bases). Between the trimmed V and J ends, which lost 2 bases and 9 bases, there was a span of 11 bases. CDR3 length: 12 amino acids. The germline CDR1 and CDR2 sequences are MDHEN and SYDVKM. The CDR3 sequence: CASSLQGLPQYF. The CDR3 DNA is TGTGCCAGCAGTTTACAGGGACTCCCGCAGTACTTC.

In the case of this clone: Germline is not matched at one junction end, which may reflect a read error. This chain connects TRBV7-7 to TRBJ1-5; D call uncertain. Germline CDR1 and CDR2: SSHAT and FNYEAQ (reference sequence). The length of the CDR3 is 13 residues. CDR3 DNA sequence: TGTGCTAGCAGCTCGGGGAGGGATCAGCCCCAGCATTTT. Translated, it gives CASSSGRDQPQHF.

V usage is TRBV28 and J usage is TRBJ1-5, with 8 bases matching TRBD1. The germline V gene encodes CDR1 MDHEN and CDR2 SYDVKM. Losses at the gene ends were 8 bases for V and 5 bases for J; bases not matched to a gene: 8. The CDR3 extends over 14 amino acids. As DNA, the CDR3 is TGTGCCAGCGTCAGGGGGCTTTCGCATCAGCCCCAGCATTTT. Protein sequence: CASVRGLSHQPQHF.

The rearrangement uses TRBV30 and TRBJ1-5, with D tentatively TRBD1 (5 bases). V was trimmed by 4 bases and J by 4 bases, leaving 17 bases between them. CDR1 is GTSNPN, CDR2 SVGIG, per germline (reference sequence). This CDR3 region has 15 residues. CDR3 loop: CAWNGGNGWNQPQHF. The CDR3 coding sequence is TGTGCCTGGAACGGGGGGAACGGATGGAATCAGCCCCAGCATTTT.

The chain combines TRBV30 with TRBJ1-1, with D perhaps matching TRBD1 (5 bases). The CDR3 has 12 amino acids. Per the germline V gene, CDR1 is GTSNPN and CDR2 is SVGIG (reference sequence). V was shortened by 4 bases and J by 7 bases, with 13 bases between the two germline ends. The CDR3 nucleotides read TGTGCCTGGAATCTGGGGGGGATTGAAGCTTTCTTT. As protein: CAWNLGGIEAFF.

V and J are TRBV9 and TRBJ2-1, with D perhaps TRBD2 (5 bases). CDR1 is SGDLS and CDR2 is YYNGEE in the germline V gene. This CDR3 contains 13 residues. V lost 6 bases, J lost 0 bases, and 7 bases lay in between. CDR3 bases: TGTGCCAGCAAAGCGGACTCCTACAATGAGCAGTTCTTC. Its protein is CASKADSYNEQFF.